A single sample gave rise to the 10 T cell receptor beta chains below, sequenced in a study of cytomegalovirus exposure and HLA in healthy donors. In the PCR, 60 Vbeta and 13 Jbeta primers were used. Repertoires were generated with immunoSEQ multiplex PCR, while TCRdb's copy carries only in-frame clones and drops some. The table lists 150,000 to 200,000 clones, 82% of them singletons. Sequenced sample: PBMCs. The receptors originated from a middle-aged man in good health and CMV-seronegative.

The V call is TRBV18, the J call TRBJ2-1; D gene ambiguous. Trimming took 2 bases from V and 9 from J, leaving 11 bases between them. The CDR3 runs 13 residues. Germline CDR1 is KGHSH and CDR2 is LQKENI. The CDR3 DNA follows: TGTGCCAGCTCACCAGGCGTGGGCTCTGAGCAGTTCTTC. Translation gives CASSPGVGSEQFF.

V and J are TRBV27 and TRBJ1-4; maybe TRBD1 (5 bases). Germline V gives CDR1 MNHEY, CDR2 SMNVEV (reference sequence). V lost 8 bases and J lost 5, with 18 bases in between. The CDR3 is 15 amino acids. DNA for the CDR3: TGTGCCAGCCACCAAGGGGAAGGCAGGAATGAAAAACTGTTTTTT. It is translated as CASHQGEGRNEKLFF. The complete variable domain, with remaining parts taken from reference TRBV27 and TRBJ1-4, reads EAQVTQNPRYLITVTGKKLTVTCSQNMNHEYMSWYRQDPGLGLRQIYYSMNVEVTDKGDVPEGYKVSRKEKRNFPLILESPSPNQTSLYFCASHQGEGRNEKLFFGSGTQLSVL.

The chain combines TRBV7-2 with TRBJ1-4, with 11 positions matching TRBD1. The trim removed 5 bases at V and 8 bases at J, leaving 7 bases unmatched. Germline V gene lookup returns CDR1 SGHTA and CDR2 FQGNSA. The CDR3 covers 15 residues. CDR3 protein: CASSPRRTGGEKLFF. The CDR3, as DNA: TGTGCCAGCAGCCCCCGCCGGACAGGGGGCGAAAAACTGTTTTTT.

This clone appeared a single time. The chain is built from TRBV5-1 and TRBJ2-7; D might be TRBD2 (7 bases). V lost 5 bases to trimming and J lost 0 bases, with 15 bases between them. Germline lookup yields CDR1 SGHRS and CDR2 YFSETQ. This CDR3 region has 15 residues. Here the CDR3 DNA reads TGCGCCAGCAGTCGGGGGGCCGGAAGCTCCTACGAGCAGTACTTC. Translation: CASSRGAGSSYEQYF.

This clone was seen a few times. CDR3: CASTISGSGHNEQFF. CDR3 bases: TGTGCCAGTACCATCAGCGGGAGTGGCCACAATGAGCAGTTCTTC. This chain links TRBV19 with TRBJ2-1; 8 bases align to TRBD2. V gave up 7 bases and J gave up 5 bases; unmatched junction bases: 10. Germline CDR1 LNHDA, CDR2 SQIVND (reference sequence). The CDR3 contains 15 residues.

This chain links TRBV28 with TRBJ2-7; D might be TRBD1 (6 bases). Germline V CDR1 and CDR2: MDHEN, SYDVKM. Trimming removed 3 bases from V and 4 bases from J, with 13 bases in between. CDR3 length: 14 residues. CDR3 nucleotides: TGTGCCAGCAGTTTGACAGGACAATTTTACGAGCAGTACTTC. Translation: CASSLTGQFYEQYF.

The chain uses TRBV6-6 and TRBJ1-4, with 8 bases matching TRBD1. This CDR3 has 14 residues. Germline CDR1 and CDR2: MNHNY and SVGAGI (reference sequence). The V segment lost 5 bases and the J segment 7 bases; nucleotides outside the gene matches: 6. The DNA for the CDR3 is TGTGCCAGCAGTCTGGACAGGGTCACTGAAAAACTGTTTTTT. As protein: CASSLDRVTEKLFF.

The rearrangement joins TRBV19 to TRBJ2-2, with D perhaps matching TRBD1 (6 bases). V lost 7 bases and J 0 bases, leaving 12 bases between the germline ends. CDR1 is LNHDA and CDR2 is SQIVND in the germline V gene (reference sequence). The CDR3 is made up of 15 amino acids. The CDR3 region has the DNA TGTGCCAGTACCCTGGGACATACGAACACCGGGGAGCTGTTTTTT. This translates into CASTLGHTNTGELFF.

This chain links TRBV9 with TRBJ2-3; 7 bases match TRBD1. This CDR3 is 16 amino acids long. Germline V CDR1 and CDR2: SGDLS, YYNGEE. Losses at the gene ends were 3 bases for V and 3 bases for J; bases not matched to a gene: 10. The CDR3 sequence: CASSAAGRGQTDTQYF. DNA of the CDR3: TGTGCCAGCAGCGCCGCCGGAAGGGGGCAGACAGATACGCAGTATTTT.

The chain links TRBV4-3 to TRBJ2-1; the match to TRBD1 covers 9 bases. V dropped 1 base and J dropped 4; count of bases not matched to a gene: 2. This CDR3 region has 15 residues. Germline assignment: CDR1 LGHNA and CDR2 YSLEER. In nucleotides, the CDR3 is TGCGCCAGCAGCCAAGGGGACAGGGTTTACAATGAGCAGTTCTTC. It codes for CASSQGDRVYNEQFF.